This entry lists 30 T cell receptor beta chains sequenced from one sample in a study of CD8+ T cells in alopecia areata. Noted treatment: oral pan-JAK inhibitor, 5-10 mg twice daily. In each case, RNA was isolated and then reverse transcribed into cDNA as the sequencing template. Some clones are missing from TCRdb's copy, which holds only in-frame ones; the method was immunoSEQ multiplex PCR. The table lists roughly 100,000 clones, 85% to 90% of them singletons. Specimen: CD8+ T cells sorted from blood, collected at approximately week 31, from a patient treated with tofacitinib. The source of these receptors is a human donor with alopecia areata.

The chain is built from TRBV4-1 and TRBJ1-4, with D perhaps matching TRBD1 (5 bases). CDR1 is MGHRA and CDR2 is YSYEKL in the germline V gene. The CDR3 is 13 amino acids. Deletions cut 6 bases from V and 8 bases from J, with 13 bases between. CDR3 sequence reads: CASSGGVGEKLFF. The DNA for the CDR3 is TGCGCCAGCAGTGGGGGAGTAGGGGAAAAACTGTTTTTT.

The genes are TRBV9 and TRBJ2-4; D remains unclear. This CDR3 is built from 16 residues. Trimming left V 3 bases short and J 1 base short, with 14 bases between. Germline V CDR1 and CDR2: SGDLS, YYNGEE. The CDR3 DNA is TGTGCCAGCAGCGCATATGCGGTATCCGCCAAAAACATTCAGTACTTC. Translation gives CASSAYAVSAKNIQYF.

V and J are TRBV6-5 and TRBJ2-7; 7 bases map to TRBD2. Trimming cost V 7 bases and J 4 bases; bases outside gene matches: 7. Germline loops: CDR1 MNHEY, CDR2 SVGAGI. This CDR3 region has 13 residues. The CDR3 spells CASTAGDLYEQYF. DNA of the CDR3: TGTGCCAGCACGGCGGGAGACTTGTACGAGCAGTACTTC.

The sample holds one count of this clone. This rearrangement joins TRBV7-9 to TRBJ2-1, with a tentative D call TRBD1 (6 bases). V was pared by 5 bases and J by 5 bases, with 13 bases between. The CDR3 covers 14 residues. Per the germline V gene, CDR1 is SEHNR and CDR2 is FQNEAQ (reference sequence). The CDR3 DNA reads TGTGCCAGCAGCCCCCCAAAGGGGGACAATGAGCAGTTCTTC. Encoded protein: CASSPPKGDNEQFF.

This sequence joins TRBV11-2 and TRBJ1-1; D unresolved. V lost 0 bases, J lost 0 bases, and 11 bases lay in between. The CDR3 extends over 16 amino acids. Germline loops: CDR1 SGHAT, CDR2 FQNNGV. The CDR3 loop is CASSLDRSDLNTEAFF. Here the CDR3 DNA reads TGTGCCAGCAGCTTAGATCGTTCAGATTTGAACACTGAAGCTTTCTTT.

This clone was seen only once. The chain combines TRBV29-1 with TRBJ2-7, with 13 bases that match TRBD2. This CDR3 is 15 amino acids long. Germline lookup yields CDR1 SQVTM and CDR2 ANQGSEA. V lost 2 bases and J lost 1; bases outside the gene matches: 2. CDR3 in amino acids: CSVERLAGGSYEQYF. The DNA of the CDR3 is TGCAGCGTTGAACGACTAGCGGGGGGATCCTACGAGCAGTACTTC.

The chain joins TRBV27 to TRBJ2-7; D is unresolved. There are 12 residues in the CDR3. CDR1 and CDR2 (germline): MNHEY, SMNVEV (reference sequence). Trimming removed 4 bases at V and 6 bases at J, with 10 bases between. The DNA for the CDR3 is TGTGCCAGCAGTTCCGACTGGAGCGAGCAGTACTTC. This gives the protein CASSSDWSEQYF.

This chain joins TRBV2 and TRBJ2-2; D uncertain. This CDR3 is 12 amino acids long. Germline V CDR1 and CDR2: SNHLY, FYNNEI. The ends were cut back, 4 bases at V and 6 bases at J, with 6 bases in the middle. CDR3 in amino acids: CASSGKSGELFF. The CDR3 DNA reads TGTGCCAGCAGTGGGAAATCCGGGGAGCTGTTTTTT.

The chain combines TRBV19 with TRBJ2-7, with D tentatively TRBD2 (5 bases). Deletions cut 3 bases from V and 4 bases from J, with 16 bases between. In germline, CDR1 is LNHDA, CDR2 SQIVND (reference sequence). The CDR3 is 15 amino acids. The CDR3 sequence: CASSMGGGLGYEQYF. CDR3 sequence (DNA): TGTGCCAGTAGTATGGGTGGTGGACTCGGATACGAGCAGTACTTC.

This clone was seen only once. The genes are TRBV30 and TRBJ2-1, with 7 bases matching TRBD2. Germline CDR1 GTSNPN, CDR2 SVGIG (reference sequence). V gave up 7 bases and J gave up 5 bases; unmatched junction bases: 8. The CDR3 has 13 residues. CDR3 nucleotide sequence: TGTGCCTCATTCTCCGGGGGGAACAATGAGCAGTTCTTC. Its protein is CASFSGGNNEQFF.

The V and J genes are TRBV29-1 and TRBJ2-7; the D gene is possibly TRBD2 (5 bases). The CDR3 runs 12 residues. CDR1 is SQVTM and CDR2 is ANQGSEA in the germline V gene. Trimming took 4 bases from V and 7 from J, leaving 14 bases between them. The chain's CDR3 is CSVVLEGLEQYF. In nucleotides, the CDR3 is TGCAGCGTTGTCCTTGAGGGCCTAGAGCAGTACTTC.

The rearrangement links TRBV27 to TRBJ1-4; D gene ambiguous. Trimming removed 8 bases at V and 5 bases at J, with 9 bases between. Germline V gene lookup returns CDR1 MNHEY and CDR2 SMNVEV (reference sequence). The CDR3 spans 12 residues. The CDR3 DNA reads TGTGCCAGCCGCCACGGCAATGAAAAACTGTTTTTT. Translation gives CASRHGNEKLFF.

This clone was picked up one time. The chain joins TRBV11-2 to TRBJ2-7, with 8 bases that match TRBD1. The CDR3 totals 17 residues. The V gene end was trimmed by 5 bases and the J gene end by 0 bases; junction bases not matched to a gene: 12. Germline CDR1 is SGHAT and CDR2 is FQNNGV. The CDR3 DNA follows: TGTGCCAGCAGCCGGGACAGGTCGGACCTCAGCTCCTACGAGCAGTACTTC. This sequence encodes CASSRDRSDLSSYEQYF.

This chain uses TRBV7-8 with TRBJ2-3; 7 bases align to TRBD2. The ends lost 1 base at V and 2 bases at J; junction bases unmatched: 6. Germline loops: CDR1 SGHVS, CDR2 FQNEAQ. The CDR3 contains 16 residues. CDR3 amino acids: CASSLVPSGYTDTQYF. CDR3 DNA sequence: TGTGCCAGCAGCTTAGTGCCTAGCGGATACACAGATACGCAGTATTTT.

This clone is large by share. The chain couples TRBV23-1 to TRBJ2-3; 8 bases map to TRBD2. TRBV23-1 is reported as an ORF; its role is uncertain. Trimming at V came to 1 base and at J to 1 base, leaving 4 bases not matched to a gene. The CDR3 is 16 amino acids. The chain's CDR3 is CASSQFGGGRTDTQYF. The CDR3 coding sequence is TGCGCCAGCAGTCAATTCGGCGGGGGGCGCACAGATACGCAGTATTTT.

This sequence joins TRBV6-1 and TRBJ2-1; perhaps TRBD2 as D (6 bases). This CDR3 is 14 amino acids long. Germline V gives CDR1 MNHNS, CDR2 SASEGT. V was pared by 7 bases and J by 3 bases, with 13 bases between. As DNA, the CDR3 is TGTGCCAGCACGGAGGGGCACTACTACAATGAGCAGTTCTTC. Amino acids: CASTEGHYYNEQFF.

The CDR3 DNA reads TGTGCCAGCAGCCCGGGACAGACGCCGAAGATGAACACTGAAGCTTTCTTT. Its protein product is CASSPGQTPKMNTEAFF. The chain employs TRBV7-9 and TRBJ1-1; 7 nucleotides match TRBD1. Germline CDR1 and CDR2: SEHNR and FQNEAQ (reference sequence). This CDR3 comprises 17 residues. V shed 5 bases, J shed 0 bases, and the junction held 12 bases outside the gene matches. Based on the CDR3 plus reference TRBV7-9 and TRBJ1-1, the full variable domain is DTGVSQNPRHKITKRGQNVTFRCDPISEHNRLYWYRQTLGQGPEFLTYFQNEAQLEKSRLLSDRFSAERPKGSFSTLEIQRTEQGDSAMYLCASSPGQTPKMNTEAFFGQGTRLTVV.

This clone was observed a handful of times. The chain uses TRBV23-1 and TRBJ2-4, with 8 bases matching TRBD2. TRBV23-1 is reported as an ORF; its role is uncertain. J gave up 5 bases and V 3 bases, and 12 bases lay outside the gene matches. The CDR3 covers 17 residues. CDR3 DNA sequence: TGCGCCAGCAGTCAGCAACTAGCGGCAAAAACCGAAAACATTCAGTACTTC. This gives the protein CASSQQLAAKTENIQYF.

This clone was detected only once. This chain connects TRBV27 to TRBJ2-7, with 7 bases aligning to TRBD2. J lost 3 bases, V lost 1 base, and 3 bases had no gene match. The CDR3 extends over 14 amino acids. Germline V lookup: CDR1 MNHEY, CDR2 SMNVEV (reference sequence). The CDR3 region has the DNA TGTGCCAGCAGTTTATTGGGCGGGAGCTACGAGCAGTACTTC. Translation gives CASSLLGGSYEQYF.

The rearrangement joins TRBV10-3 to TRBJ2-7, with 8 bases that match TRBD2. The CDR3 sequence is 12 residues long. Per the germline V gene, CDR1 is ENHRY and CDR2 is SYGVKD. Losses at the gene ends were 5 bases for V and 6 bases for J; bases not matched to a gene: 3. The CDR3 loop is CAISPGGIEQYF. The DNA of the CDR3 is TGTGCCATCAGTCCGGGAGGGATCGAGCAGTACTTC.

The chain joins TRBV29-1 to TRBJ2-7; D gene uncertain. The length of the CDR3 is 13 residues. Between the trimmed V and J ends, which lost 5 bases and 0 bases, there was a span of 11 bases. Germline assignment: CDR1 SQVTM and CDR2 ANQGSEA. CDR3 loop: CSVKLQFSYEQYF. In nucleotides, the CDR3 is TGCAGCGTTAAACTACAGTTCTCCTACGAGCAGTACTTC.

The chain combines TRBV11-3 with TRBJ1-5; D gene uncertain. The CDR3 consists of 16 residues. Germline assignment: CDR1 SGHNT and CDR2 YENEEA. V was shortened by 5 bases and J by 0 bases, with 14 bases between the two germline ends. The CDR3 coding sequence is TGTGCCAGCAGCCCCGGGGAGGCCTATAGCAATCAGCCCCAGCATTTT. Encoded protein: CASSPGEAYSNQPQHF.

This chain joins TRBV6-1 and TRBJ2-1; either TRBD1 or TRBD2 may supply D (5 bases each). V lost 5 bases and J lost 2, with 13 bases in between. Germline assignment: CDR1 MNHNS and CDR2 SASEGT. The CDR3 is 15 residues long. The CDR3 DNA reads as TGTGCCAGCAGTCACACTACGGGACCCTACAATGAGCAGTTCTTC. As protein: CASSHTTGPYNEQFF.

This chain connects TRBV29-1 to TRBJ2-7; maybe TRBD2 (6 bases). This CDR3 has 14 amino acids. V gave up 0 bases and J gave up 3 bases, with 12 bases separating them. In germline, CDR1 is SQVTM, CDR2 ANQGSEA. The CDR3 spells CSVEEQTSSYEQYF. The DNA for the CDR3 is TGCAGCGTTGAAGAGCAAACTAGCAGCTACGAGCAGTACTTC.

The chain links TRBV7-9 to TRBJ1-1, with D tentatively TRBD1 (5 bases). Germline CDR1 reads SEHNR; CDR2 reads FQNEAQ (reference sequence). The V end was cut by 1 base, the J end by 5 bases, with 17 bases between. CDR3 length: 16 residues. The CDR3 here is CASSLVGQGAGTEAFF. DNA of the CDR3: TGTGCCAGCAGCTTAGTGGGCCAGGGCGCCGGAACTGAAGCTTTCTTT.

This chain links TRBV19 with TRBJ2-7; either TRBD1 or TRBD2 may supply D (5 bases each). V lost 2 bases to trimming and J lost 1 base, with 15 bases between them. CDR3 length: 16 residues. Per germline, CDR1 LNHDA and CDR2 SQIVND (reference sequence). CDR3 protein: CASSIIGETPSYEQYF. CDR3 DNA sequence: TGTGCCAGTAGTATAATAGGGGAGACACCATCCTACGAGCAGTACTTC.

V usage is TRBV25-1 and J usage is TRBJ2-3, with unresolved D. The ends were cut back, 6 bases at V and 6 bases at J, with 7 bases in the middle. Germline CDR1 and CDR2: MGHDK and SYGVNS. The CDR3 length is 11 residues. CDR3 loop: CASRNMDTQYF. The CDR3 bases are TGTGCCAGCAGGAATATGGATACGCAGTATTTT. The whole variable domain, remainder taken from reference TRBV25-1 and TRBJ2-3, is EADIYQTPRYLVIGTGKKITLECSQTMGHDKMYWYQQDPGMELHLIHYSYGVNSTEKGDLSSESTVSRIRTEHFPLTLESARPSHTSQYLCASRNMDTQYFGPGTRLTVL.

This chain links TRBV27 with TRBJ2-3, with D tentatively TRBD2 (6 bases). This CDR3 has 14 residues. V lost 2 bases, J lost 8 bases, and 14 bases lay in between. Germline values: CDR1 MNHEY, CDR2 SMNVEV (reference sequence). CDR3 in amino acids: CASSLDSSGFTQYF. In DNA form, the CDR3 reads TGTGCCAGCAGTTTAGATAGTAGCGGCTTTACGCAGTATTTT.

V gene TRBV11-2 combines with J gene TRBJ2-3; D might be TRBD1 (5 bases). The germline V and J ends were trimmed by 5 bases and 0 bases, with 12 bases remaining between them. This CDR3 spans 15 amino acids. Germline V lookup: CDR1 SGHAT, CDR2 FQNNGV. The CDR3 nucleotides read TGTGCCAGCAGCGGGGCTGGGCCTAGCACAGATACGCAGTATTTT. Protein: CASSGAGPSTDTQYF.

CDR3 residues: CASSRTQAYEQYF. The DNA of the CDR3 is TGTGCCAGCAGTCGTACTCAAGCTTACGAGCAGTACTTC. V gene TRBV28 combines with J gene TRBJ2-7; D is unclear. V was trimmed by 5 bases and J by 4 bases, leaving 12 bases between them. Germline V gene data show CDR1 as MDHEN and CDR2 as SYDVKM. The CDR3 is made up of 13 amino acids.